Listed below are T cell receptor beta chains from one sample, sequenced in a study of technical replicates of blood from a handful of donors. Produced via immunoSEQ multiplex PCR; TCRdb's table is partial and in-frame only. The repertoire includes roughly 82,000 clones, around nine tenths of them detected once, and 0.27% sits in the top ten. Sequenced: T cells isolated from PBMCs. The receptors were gathered from a human donor in good health. CDR3s include the opening cysteine and the closing phenylalanine or tryptophan. The D gene is left open where the match is weak. Rows may omit the clone size; those that give it use once, few, many or a size class.

abundance | j_gene | v_gene | d_gene | CDR3nt | CDR3aa
- | TRBJ2-7 | TRBV4-1 | TRBD1 | TGCGCCAGCAGCCTCGAACCGGGACAGCCATCCTACGAGCAGTACTTC | CASSLEPGQPSYEQYF
- | TRBJ2-4 | TRBV5-1 | TRBD1 | TGCGCCAGCAGCCTCGCGCCGGGACAGGCCAAAAACATTCAGTACTTC | CASSLAPGQAKNIQYF
- | TRBJ1-1 | TRBV6-5 | - | TGTGCCAGCAGTTACCAGGCCGGCGATGAAGCTTTCTTT | CASSYQAGDEAFF
- | TRBJ1-1 | TRBV19 | - | TGTGCCAGTACCAGAGAGGCTGAAGCTTTCTTT | CASTREAEAFF
- | TRBJ2-7 | TRBV5-4 | - | TGTGCCAGCAGCCCCCAGGGGTACGAGCAGTACTTC | CASSPQGYEQYF
- | TRBJ2-1 | TRBV6-5 | - | TGTGCCAGCAGCGCCGGGGTGTACAATGAGCAGTTCTTC | CASSAGVYNEQFF
once | TRBJ2-7 | TRBV5-6 | TRBD1 | TGTGCCAGCAGCTTGGGACAGGGTCCCGAGCAGTACTTC | CASSLGQGPEQYF
- | TRBJ2-3 | TRBV6-1 | - | TGTGCCAGCAGTGCTAGCTTGCGTACGCAGTATTTT | CASSASLRTQYF
- | TRBJ1-1 | TRBV29-1 | - | TGCAGTGCCATAGACGGGGACACTGAAGCTTTCTTT | CSAIDGDTEAFF
- | TRBJ2-3 | TRBV9 | - | TGTGCCAGCAACAGTGAGCCCACAGATACGCAGTATTTT | CASNSEPTDTQYF
- | TRBJ1-2 | TRBV11-3 | TRBD1 | TGTGCCAGCAGGCCAAAACCCGACAGGGACTCAGCTAACTATGGCTACACCTTC | CASRPKPDRDSANYGYTF
- | TRBJ2-5 | TRBV5-6 | - | TGTGCCAGCAGCCCTTTGCGGGAGACCCAGTACTTC | CASSPLRETQYF
- | TRBJ1-1 | TRBV5-1 | - | TGCGCCAGCAGCTTGGTTATGGCGACAGAAGCTTTCTTT | CASSLVMATEAFF
once | TRBJ1-1 | TRBV7-8 | - | TGTGCCAGCAGCTTAGGGGAGGGGGTTAACACTGAAGCTTTCTTT | CASSLGEGVNTEAFF
- | TRBJ2-5 | TRBV28 | - | TGTGCCAGCAGTGGGGGCAGGGGTCAGGAGACCCAGTACTTC | CASSGGRGQETQYF
- | TRBJ2-2 | TRBV28 | - | TGTGCCAGCAGTTTACTCCCCTTCACCGGGGAGCTGTTTTTT | CASSLLPFTGELFF
- | TRBJ2-1 | TRBV27 | TRBD1 | TGTGCCAGCAGTCCCCCTGGGACAGGGATCTACAATGAGCAGTTCTTC | CASSPPGTGIYNEQFF
- | TRBJ1-2 | TRBV19 | - | TGTGCCAGTAGTATAGATTTGCGGGATCGATTGTATGGCTACACCTTC | CASSIDLRDRLYGYTF
- | TRBJ1-2 | TRBV7-8 | TRBD1 | TGTGCCAGCAGCTTACACCCCGTGGGACAGCCAAAACCTAACTATGGCTACACCTTC | CASSLHPVGQPKPNYGYTF
- | TRBJ1-2 | TRBV11-2 | TRBD1 | TGTGCCAGCAGTCCCGACAGGGGGCACTATGGCTACACCTTC | CASSPDRGHYGYTF
- | TRBJ2-5 | TRBV5-1 | TRBD2 | TGCGCCAGCATCTTAGCGGGGGGACAAGAGACCCAGTACTTC | CASILAGGQETQYF
- | TRBJ1-1 | TRBV7-9 | - | TGTGCCAGCAGCCTCGCAACAGGGCTGGCTTTCTTT | CASSLATGLAFF
- | TRBJ1-6 | TRBV5-1 | - | TGCGCCAGCAGCTTGCAAGCAGGGTATGGCTCCTATAATTCACCCCTCCACTTT | CASSLQAGYGSYNSPLHF
- | TRBJ2-1 | TRBV4-1 | - | TGCGCCAGCAGCCAAGATAGGACAGGATCCGGGGGAAGTGGAAATGAGCAGTTCTTC | CASSQDRTGSGGSGNEQFF